The 18 T cell receptor beta chains below come from one sample, sequenced in a study of cytomegalovirus exposure and HLA in healthy donors. Use of 60 Vbeta and 13 Jbeta primers characterized the PCR. The method was immunoSEQ multiplex PCR; TCRdb's version includes in-frame clones alone and lacks a portion of them. The data hold about 190,000 clones, with around 86% observed a single time. The specimen sequenced was PBMCs. The receptors here all came from a man aged 25-45 years in good health and CMV-seronegative.

V gene TRBV2 combines with J gene TRBJ1-5; unclear D gene. The V and J ends lost 4 bases and 0 bases respectively, with 10 bases between them. Germline CDR1 reads SNHLY; CDR2 reads FYNNEI. The CDR3 runs to 15 residues. CDR3 bases: TGTGCCAGCAGTGGAGAGTATCTTAGCAATCAGCCCCAGCATTTT. It translates to CASSGEYLSNQPQHF.

This chain uses TRBV15 with TRBJ1-6, with a possible D match to TRBD1 (6 bases). CDR3 size: 16 residues. The ends were cut back, 4 bases at V and 7 bases at J, with 17 bases in the middle. CDR1 is LNHNV and CDR2 is YYDKDF in the germline V gene (reference sequence). The CDR3 bases are TGTGCCACCAGCACCCTCAGGGGCTCCCCAAATTCACCCCTCCACTTT. As protein: CATSTLRGSPNSPLHF.

The rearrangement joins TRBV7-9 to TRBJ2-3, with 10 nucleotides matching TRBD2. The CDR3 has 16 residues. V gave up 5 bases and J gave up 0 bases; unmatched junction bases: 5. Germline lookup yields CDR1 SEHNR and CDR2 FQNEAQ (reference sequence). The CDR3 DNA sequence: TGTGCCAGCAGCGTAGGACTAGCGGCTAGCACAGATACGCAGTATTTT. Translating gives CASSVGLAASTDTQYF.

V and J are TRBV2 and TRBJ2-6; TRBD1 matches 8 bases. Looked up from germline, CDR1 is SNHLY and CDR2 is FYNNEI. CDR3 length: 17 residues. Germline trimming cut 7 bases from V and 2 bases from J; bases unmatched to any gene: 10. CDR3 DNA sequence: TGTGCCAGCACGCGGCTTGGACAGGGTGCTGGGGCCAACGTCCTGACTTTC. Protein: CASTRLGQGAGANVLTF.

This chain uses TRBV14 with TRBJ2-3, with D maybe TRBD2 (6 bases). Germline loops: CDR1 SGHDN, CDR2 FVKESK. This CDR3 comprises 17 residues. V dropped 1 base and J dropped 3 bases, with 17 bases sitting between them. The CDR3 coding sequence is TGTGCCAGCAGCCAAGGCTGGCGGGATGAGATTACAGATACGCAGTATTTT. This sequence encodes CASSQGWRDEITDTQYF.

This clone showed up just a few times. This rearrangement joins TRBV5-1 to TRBJ2-2; TRBD1 is a possible D gene (5 bases). Germline lookup yields CDR1 SGHRS and CDR2 YFSETQ. CDR3 length: 15 residues. Trimming removed 4 bases from V and 2 bases from J, with 12 bases in between. The CDR3 nucleotides read TGCGCCAGCAGCCTGGGGCATGTCAACACCGGGGAGCTGTTTTTT. Translation: CASSLGHVNTGELFF.

V is TRBV10-1 and J is TRBJ1-1, with D perhaps matching TRBD1 (6 bases). The CDR3 sequence is 13 residues long. Germline lookup yields CDR1 WNHNN and CDR2 SYGVQD (reference sequence). Trimming pared 10 bases from V and 6 bases from J, leaving 18 bases between. CDR3 nucleotides: TGCGCCACTTCGACACACAGGGCAGCTGAAGCTTTCTTT. Its translation is CATSTHRAAEAFF.

The chain joins TRBV2 to TRBJ1-2; D perhaps matches TRBD1 (6 bases). The V gene lost 11 bases and the J gene lost 2 bases, with 15 bases spanning the gap. CDR3 length equals 13 residues. The germline V gene encodes CDR1 SNHLY and CDR2 FYNNEI. This CDR3 is CAGAGTLNYGYTF. CDR3 DNA: TGTGCCGGCGCCGGGACATTAAACTATGGCTACACCTTC.

The chain carries TRBV7-9 and TRBJ2-7; TRBD1 agrees at 9 bases. There are 13 residues in the CDR3. The ends lost 6 bases at V and 4 bases at J; junction bases unmatched: 4. Germline V gives CDR1 SEHNR, CDR2 FQNEAQ (reference sequence). CDR3 protein: CASSKDRGYEQYF. The CDR3 nucleotides read TGTGCCAGCAGTAAGGACAGGGGATACGAGCAGTACTTC.

The V gene is TRBV5-1, the J gene TRBJ2-5, with 7 bases that match TRBD2. This CDR3 contains 15 residues. V lost 4 bases and J lost 2; bases outside the gene matches: 8. From germline, CDR1 is SGHRS and CDR2 YFSETQ. The DNA for the CDR3 is TGCGCCAGCAGCCTAAGCGGGGTGGGGCAAGAGACCCAGTACTTC. Its translation is CASSLSGVGQETQYF. Based on the CDR3 plus reference TRBV5-1 and TRBJ2-5, the full variable domain is KAGVTQTPRYLIKTRGQQVTLSCSPISGHRSVSWYQQTPGQGLQFLFEYFSETQRNKGNFPGRFSGRQFSNSRSEMNVSTLELGDSALYLCASSLSGVGQETQYFGPGTRLLVL.

The chain employs TRBV11-1 and TRBJ1-2; tentatively, D is TRBD1 (6 bases). The CDR3 runs 12 residues. Germline values: CDR1 SGHAT, CDR2 FQDESV (reference sequence). V was pared by 3 bases and J by 8 bases, with 10 bases between. The CDR3: CASSFQTGGYTF. The CDR3 DNA follows: TGTGCCAGCAGCTTCCAGACAGGAGGCTACACCTTC.

The table lists this clone with a count of one. The genes are TRBV5-8 and TRBJ1-1, with no clear D. V was trimmed by 4 bases and J by 4 bases, leaving 11 bases between them. Germline loops: CDR1 SGHTS, CDR2 YDEGEE. The CDR3 covers 13 residues. The CDR3 coding sequence is TGTGCCAGCAGCCCTTATACCGGCACTGAAGCTTTCTTT. Amino acids: CASSPYTGTEAFF.

The chain recombines TRBV11-2 with TRBJ2-5; tentative D call: TRBD1 (6 bases). The CDR3 is 13 residues long. The germline CDR1 and CDR2 sequences are SGHAT and FQNNGV. With 5 bases removed from V and 4 bases from J, the gap between germline ends came to 11 bases. CDR3 loop: CASSRTEGETQYF. The CDR3 DNA sequence: TGTGCCAGCAGCCGGACAGAGGGAGAGACCCAGTACTTC.

The chain recombines TRBV4-2 with TRBJ1-4, with 7 bases fitting TRBD1. The CDR3 has 17 amino acids. Germline values: CDR1 LGHNA, CDR2 YNFKEQ. V was clipped by 1 base and J by 3 bases; unmatched bases: 8. CDR3 region: CASSQGPDRASNEKLFF. Here the CDR3 DNA reads TGTGCCAGCAGCCAAGGACCCGACAGGGCATCTAATGAAAAACTGTTTTTT.

This clone was seen more than once but under ten times. This chain joins TRBV6-4 and TRBJ2-1, with 11 bases aligning to TRBD2. Germline V gene lookup returns CDR1 MRHNA and CDR2 SNTAGT. CDR3 length: 19 residues. The V segment lost 5 bases and the J segment 4 bases; nucleotides outside the gene matches: 16. The CDR3 nucleotides read TGTGCCAGCAGTAGAACTAGCGGGGGAGGTCACGCTCGTTACAATGAGCAGTTCTTC. Its protein is CASSRTSGGGHARYNEQFF.

J is TRBJ1-2 and V is TRBV29-1, with D tentatively TRBD1 (5 bases). The CDR3 sequence is 12 residues long. The V and J ends lost 6 bases and 7 bases respectively, with 15 bases between them. Looked up from germline, CDR1 is SQVTM and CDR2 is ANQGSEA. The CDR3 protein is CSVGEGPRGYTF. CDR3 DNA: TGCAGCGTGGGGGAGGGCCCCCGTGGCTACACCTTC.

On this clone: Other DNA sequences from this sample encode an identical CDR3 as well. J is TRBJ1-4 and V is TRBV2, with a weak D call TRBD1 (6 bases). Trimming pared 6 bases from V and 6 bases from J, leaving 14 bases between. Germline-derived CDR1 and CDR2 are SNHLY and FYNNEI. The CDR3 extends over 14 amino acids. The CDR3 sequence: CASSQQGIHEKLFF. The CDR3 DNA sequence: TGTGCCAGCAGCCAACAGGGTATTCATGAAAAACTGTTTTTT. Full variable domain (remainder filled in from reference TRBV2 and TRBJ1-4): EPEVTQTPSHQVTQMGQEVILRCVPISNHLYFYWYRQILGQKVEFLVSFYNNEISEKSEIFDDQFSVERPDGSNFTLKIRSTKLEDSAMYFCASSQQGIHEKLFFGSGTQLSVL.

The V call is TRBV25-1, the J call TRBJ2-5, with 10 bases that match TRBD1. Germline CDR1 is MGHDK and CDR2 is SYGVNS. V trimming: 1 base; J trimming: 4 bases; junction bases outside the gene matches: 6. The CDR3 runs 16 residues. The CDR3 bases are TGTGCCAGCAGTGAATCTGGGACAGGGGTAGCAGAGACCCAGTACTTC. It is translated as CASSESGTGVAETQYF.